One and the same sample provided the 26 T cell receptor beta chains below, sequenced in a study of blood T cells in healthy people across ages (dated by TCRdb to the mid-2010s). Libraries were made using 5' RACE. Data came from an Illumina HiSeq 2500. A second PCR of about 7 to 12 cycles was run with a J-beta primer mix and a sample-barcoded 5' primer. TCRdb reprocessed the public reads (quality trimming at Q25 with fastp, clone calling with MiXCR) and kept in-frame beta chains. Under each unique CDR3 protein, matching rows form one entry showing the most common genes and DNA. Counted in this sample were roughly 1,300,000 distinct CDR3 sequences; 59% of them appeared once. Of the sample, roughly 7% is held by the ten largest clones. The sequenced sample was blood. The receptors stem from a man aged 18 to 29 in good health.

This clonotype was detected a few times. This chain's CDR3 is CASSQDRTRGQGGEKLFF. For the CDR3, the DNA is TGCGCCAGCAGCCAAGATCGGACCCGGGGACAGGGCGGGGAAAAACTGTTTTTT. The gene calls are TRBV4-1 and TRBJ1-4; 9 bases fit TRBD1. The CDR3 is made up of 18 amino acids. V was clipped by 0 bases and J by 8 bases; unmatched bases: 13. The germline CDR1 and CDR2 sequences are MGHRA and YSYEKL.

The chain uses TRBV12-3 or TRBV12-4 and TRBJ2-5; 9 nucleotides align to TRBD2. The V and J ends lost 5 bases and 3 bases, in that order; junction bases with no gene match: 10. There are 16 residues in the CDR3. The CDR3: CASSPVAGAVEETQYF. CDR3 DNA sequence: TGTGCCAGCAGTCCCGTAGCGGGAGCGGTGGAAGAGACCCAGTACTTC.

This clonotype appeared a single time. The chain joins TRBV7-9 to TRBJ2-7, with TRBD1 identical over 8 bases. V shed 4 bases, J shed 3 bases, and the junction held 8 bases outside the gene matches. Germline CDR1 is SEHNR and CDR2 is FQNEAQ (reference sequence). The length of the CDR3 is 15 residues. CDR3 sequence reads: CASSSWTGHLYEQYF. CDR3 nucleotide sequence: TGTGCCAGCAGCTCCTGGACAGGGCACCTCTACGAGCAGTACTTC. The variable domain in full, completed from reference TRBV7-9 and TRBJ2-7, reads DTGVSQNPRHKITKRGQNVTFRCDPISEHNRLYWYRQTLGQGPEFLTYFQNEAQLEKSRLLSDRFSAERPKGSFSTLEIQRTEQGDSAMYLCASSSWTGHLYEQYFGPGTRLTVT.

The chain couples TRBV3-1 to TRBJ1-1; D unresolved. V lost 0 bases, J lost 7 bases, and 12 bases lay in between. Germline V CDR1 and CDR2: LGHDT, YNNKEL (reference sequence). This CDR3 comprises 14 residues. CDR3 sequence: CASSQDGVGFEAFF. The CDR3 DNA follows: TGTGCCAGCAGCCAAGACGGGGTGGGGTTTGAAGCTTTCTTT. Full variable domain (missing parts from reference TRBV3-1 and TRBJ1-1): DTAVSQTPKYLVTQMGNDKSIKCEQNLGHDTMYWYKQDSKKFLKIMFSYNNKELIINETVPNRFSPKSPDKAHLNLHINSLELGDSAVYFCASSQDGVGFEAFFGQGTRLTVV.

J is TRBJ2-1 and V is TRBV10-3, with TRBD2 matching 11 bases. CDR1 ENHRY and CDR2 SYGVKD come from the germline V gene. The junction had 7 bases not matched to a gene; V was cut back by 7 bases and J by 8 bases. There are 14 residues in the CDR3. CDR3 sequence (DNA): TGTGCCATCACAACTAGCGGGAGTAAGGATGAGCAGTTCTTC. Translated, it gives CAITTSGSKDEQFF.

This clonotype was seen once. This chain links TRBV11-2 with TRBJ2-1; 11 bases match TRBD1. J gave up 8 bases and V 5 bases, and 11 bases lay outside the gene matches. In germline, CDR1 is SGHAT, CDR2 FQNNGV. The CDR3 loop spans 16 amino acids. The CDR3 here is CASSPTGGQGAYEQFF. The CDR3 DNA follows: TGTGCCAGCAGCCCAACCGGTGGACAGGGGGCCTATGAGCAGTTCTTC.

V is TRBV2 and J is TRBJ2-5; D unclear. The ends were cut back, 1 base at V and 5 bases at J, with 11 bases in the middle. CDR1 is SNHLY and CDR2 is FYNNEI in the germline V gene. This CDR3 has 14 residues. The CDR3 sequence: CASSEGQQWETQYF. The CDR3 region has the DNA TGTGCCAGCAGTGAAGGGCAACAGTGGGAGACCCAGTACTTC.

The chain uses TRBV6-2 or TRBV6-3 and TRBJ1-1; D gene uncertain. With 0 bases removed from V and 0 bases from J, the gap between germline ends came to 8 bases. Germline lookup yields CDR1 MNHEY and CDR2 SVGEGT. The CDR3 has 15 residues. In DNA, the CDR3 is TGTGCCAGCAGTTACTCGCCCGGAATGAACACTGAAGCTTTCTTT. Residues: CASSYSPGMNTEAFF.

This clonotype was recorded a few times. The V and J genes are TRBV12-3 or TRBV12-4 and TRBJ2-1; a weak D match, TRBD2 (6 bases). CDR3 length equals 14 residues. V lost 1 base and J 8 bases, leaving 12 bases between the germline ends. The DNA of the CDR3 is TGTGCCAGCAGTTTAGTCGGGAGCGAGGATGAGCAGTTCTTC. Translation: CASSLVGSEDEQFF.

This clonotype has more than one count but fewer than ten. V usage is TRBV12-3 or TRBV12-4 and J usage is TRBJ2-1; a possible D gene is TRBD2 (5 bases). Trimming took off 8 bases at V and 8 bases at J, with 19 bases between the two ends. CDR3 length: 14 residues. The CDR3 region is CASEVRAGVDEQFF. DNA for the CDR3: TGTGCCAGCGAGGTGAGGGCCGGGGTCGATGAGCAGTTCTTC.

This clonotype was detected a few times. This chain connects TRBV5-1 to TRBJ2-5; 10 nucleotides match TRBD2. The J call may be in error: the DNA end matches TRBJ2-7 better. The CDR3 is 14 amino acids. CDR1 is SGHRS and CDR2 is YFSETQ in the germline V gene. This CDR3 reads CASSLGTSEGEQYF. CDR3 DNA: TGCGCCAGCAGCCTCGGGACTAGCGAAGGCGAGCAGTACTTC.

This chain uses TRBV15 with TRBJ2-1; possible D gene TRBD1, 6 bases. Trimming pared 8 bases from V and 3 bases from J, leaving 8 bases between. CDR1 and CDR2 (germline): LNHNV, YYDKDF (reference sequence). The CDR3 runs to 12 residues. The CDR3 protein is CATGDNYNEQFF. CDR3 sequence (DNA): TGTGCCACCGGGGACAACTACAATGAGCAGTTCTTC.

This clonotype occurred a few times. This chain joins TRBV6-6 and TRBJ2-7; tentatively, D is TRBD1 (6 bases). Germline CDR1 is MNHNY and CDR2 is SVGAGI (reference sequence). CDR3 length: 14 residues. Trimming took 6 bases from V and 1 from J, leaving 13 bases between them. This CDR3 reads CASSHLDRSYEQYF. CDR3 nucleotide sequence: TGTGCCAGCAGCCACCTAGACAGGTCCTACGAGCAGTACTTC.

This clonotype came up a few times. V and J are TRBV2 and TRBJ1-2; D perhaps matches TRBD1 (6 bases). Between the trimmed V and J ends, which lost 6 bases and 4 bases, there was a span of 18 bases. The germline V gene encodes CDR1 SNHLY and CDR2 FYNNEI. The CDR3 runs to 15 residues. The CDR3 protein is CASSDLRGVGYGYTF. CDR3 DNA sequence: TGTGCCAGCAGCGACCTCAGGGGAGTCGGCTATGGCTACACCTTC.

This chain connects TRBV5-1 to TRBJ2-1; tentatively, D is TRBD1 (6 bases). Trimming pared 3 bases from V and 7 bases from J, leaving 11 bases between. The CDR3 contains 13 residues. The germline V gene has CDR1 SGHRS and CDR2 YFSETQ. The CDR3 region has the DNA TGCGCCAGCAGCTCGGGACATGGGAATGAGCAGTTCTTC. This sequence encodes CASSSGHGNEQFF.

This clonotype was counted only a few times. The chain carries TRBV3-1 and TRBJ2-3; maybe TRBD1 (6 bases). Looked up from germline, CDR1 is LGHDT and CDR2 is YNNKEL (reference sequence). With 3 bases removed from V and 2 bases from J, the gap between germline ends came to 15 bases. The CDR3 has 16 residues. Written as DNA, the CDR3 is TGTGCCAGCAGCCAGAGACAGGTCACCTTCACAGATACGCAGTATTTT. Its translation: CASSQRQVTFTDTQYF.

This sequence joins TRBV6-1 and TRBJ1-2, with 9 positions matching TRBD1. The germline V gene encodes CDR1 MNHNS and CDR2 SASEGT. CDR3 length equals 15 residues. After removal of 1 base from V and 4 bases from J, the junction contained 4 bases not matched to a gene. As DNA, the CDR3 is TGTGCCAGCAGTGAAGGACCGGGACAGGGCTATGGCTACACCTTC. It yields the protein CASSEGPGQGYGYTF.

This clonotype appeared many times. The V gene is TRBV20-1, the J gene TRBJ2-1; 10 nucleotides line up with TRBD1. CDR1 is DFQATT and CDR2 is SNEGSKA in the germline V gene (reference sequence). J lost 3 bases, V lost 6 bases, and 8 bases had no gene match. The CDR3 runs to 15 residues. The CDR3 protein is CSAPLGTGDYNEQFF. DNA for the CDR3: TGCAGTGCCCCGTTGGGGACAGGGGACTACAATGAGCAGTTCTTC.

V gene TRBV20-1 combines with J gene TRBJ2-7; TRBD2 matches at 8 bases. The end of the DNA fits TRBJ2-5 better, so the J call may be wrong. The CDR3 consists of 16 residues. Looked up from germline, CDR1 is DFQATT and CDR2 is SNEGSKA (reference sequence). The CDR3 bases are TGCAGTGCTAGAGATCAAGGCGGGGGGCTCCTTGAGACCCAGTACTTC. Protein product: CSARDQGGGLLETQYF.

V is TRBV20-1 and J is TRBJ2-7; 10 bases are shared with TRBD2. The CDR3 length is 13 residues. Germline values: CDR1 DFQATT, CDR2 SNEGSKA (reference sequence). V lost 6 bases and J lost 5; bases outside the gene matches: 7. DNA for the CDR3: TGCAGTGCCACGGTAGCGGGAGGCCACGAGCAGTACTTC. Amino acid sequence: CSATVAGGHEQYF.

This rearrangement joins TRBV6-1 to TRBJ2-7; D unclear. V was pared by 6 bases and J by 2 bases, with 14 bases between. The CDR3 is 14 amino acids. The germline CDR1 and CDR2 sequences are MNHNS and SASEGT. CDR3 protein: CASSQTAGAYEQYF. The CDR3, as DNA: TGTGCCAGCAGCCAGACCGCTGGGGCCTACGAGCAGTACTTC.

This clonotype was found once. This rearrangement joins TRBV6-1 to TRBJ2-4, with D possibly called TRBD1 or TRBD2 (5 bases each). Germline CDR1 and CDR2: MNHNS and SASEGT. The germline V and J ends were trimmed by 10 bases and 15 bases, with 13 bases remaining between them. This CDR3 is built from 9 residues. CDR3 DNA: TGTGCCACGGGGACCCCCGGGTACTTC. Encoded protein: CATGTPGYF.

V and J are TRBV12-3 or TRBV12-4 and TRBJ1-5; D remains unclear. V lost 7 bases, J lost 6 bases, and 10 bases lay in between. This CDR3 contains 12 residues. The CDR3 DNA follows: TGTGCCAGCACTATTCGTGGTCAGCCCCAGCATTTT. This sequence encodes CASTIRGQPQHF.

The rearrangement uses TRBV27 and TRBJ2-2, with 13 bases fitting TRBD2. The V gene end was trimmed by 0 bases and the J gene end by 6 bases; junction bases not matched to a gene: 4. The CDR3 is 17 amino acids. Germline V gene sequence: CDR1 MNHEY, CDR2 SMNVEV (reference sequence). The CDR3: CASSLSLGTSGAGELFF. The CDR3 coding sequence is TGTGCCAGCAGTTTATCCCTCGGGACTAGCGGGGCCGGGGAGCTGTTTTTT.

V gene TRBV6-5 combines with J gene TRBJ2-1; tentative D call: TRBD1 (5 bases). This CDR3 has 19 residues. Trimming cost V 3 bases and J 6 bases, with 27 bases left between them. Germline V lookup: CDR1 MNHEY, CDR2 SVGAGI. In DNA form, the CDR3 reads TGTGCCAGCAGTTATAGGGTTGAGGTCGGAGCAGGGTGGGGCAATGAGCAGTTCTTC. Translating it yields CASSYRVEVGAGWGNEQFF.

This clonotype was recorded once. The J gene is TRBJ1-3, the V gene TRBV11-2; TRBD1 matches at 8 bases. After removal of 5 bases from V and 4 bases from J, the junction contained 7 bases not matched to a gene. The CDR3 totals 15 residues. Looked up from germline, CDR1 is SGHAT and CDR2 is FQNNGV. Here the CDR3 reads CASSPTGEGGNTIYF. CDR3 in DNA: TGTGCCAGCAGCCCGACAGGGGAAGGGGGAAACACCATATATTTT.